A selection of T cell receptor beta chains follows, all from one sample in a study of tumor and adjacent non-tumor tissue in lung cancer. TCRdb fed the multiplex PCR reads into MiXCR, producing one record per CDR3 protein. The sample shows about 78,000 distinct CDR3 sequences, around 86% of them seen only once. Specimen: lung tumor tissue. These receptors came from a woman aged 45-65 years with non-small cell lung cancer. CDR3s include the opening cysteine and the closing phenylalanine or tryptophan. D genes are given only for firm matches. The size of a clone is reported for some rows only, either as once, few or many, or as a class for expanded clones.

TRBJ2-1,TRBD2,14,TRBV30,NA,CAWSRGSGYNEQFF,TGTGCCTGGTCCCGCGGGAGTGGCTACAATGAGCAGTTTTTC
TRBJ2-3,NA,15,TRBV6-1,NA,CASSEAMSRTDTQYF,TGTGCCAGCAGTGAAGCTATGTCCCGCACAGATACGCAGTATTTT
TRBJ2-5,NA,12,TRBV6-5,NA,CTSSRTSETQYF,TGTACCAGCAGTCGTACCTCAGAGACCCAGTACTTT
TRBJ2-7,TRBD2,14,TRBV20-1,NA,CSAELSGGTYKQYF,TGCAGTGCGGAACTATCGGGAGGAACCTACAAGCAGTACTTC
TRBJ2-1,NA,11,TRBV29-1,NA,CNVGVGSGQSF,NA
TRBJ2-1,NA,13,TRBV6-2/TRBV6-3,medium-sized,CASKPDSRNEQFF,TGTGCCAGCAAGCCGGATAGTAGGAATGAGCAGTTCTTC
TRBJ2-1,NA,16,TRBV6-2/TRBV6-3,once,CASSPFDNPFWNEHFF,TGTGCCAGCAGTCCCTTCGACAATCCTTTTTGGAATGAGCACTTCTTC
TRBJ2-7,TRBD1,14,TRBV6-5,NA,CASKRDSRTYEQYF,TGTGCCAGCAAAAGGGACAGTCGGACTTACGAGCAGTACTTC
TRBJ2-1,NA,14,TRBV28,NA,CATQEGNLLNERFF,TGTGCCACCCAAGAGGGGAACCTTCTCAATGAGCGGTTCTTC
TRBJ2-7,NA,17,TRBV11-2,NA,CARSLAAGRTGPYELYF,TGTGCCAGGAGCTTAGCCGCGGGACGTACGGGGCCCTACGAGCTGTACTTC
TRBJ2-1,NA,14,TRBV28,many,CASSPPGAYNEQFF,TGTGCCAGCAGTCCGCCGGGAGCCTACAATGAGCAGTTCTTC
TRBJ1-4,TRBD1,18,TRBV10-1,NA,CASSESDREGATNEKPFF,TGCGCCAGCAGTGAGTCGGACAGGGAGGGGGCAACTAATGAAAAACCGTTCTTT
TRBJ1-6,NA,15,TRBV6-1,NA,CASSPPGQHNPPLHF,TGTGCCAGCAGTCCCCCCGGACAGCATAATCCACCCCTCCACTTT
TRBJ1-6,NA,15,TRBV6-5,NA,CASSYSVPQTLYLHF,TGTGCCAGCAGTTACTCTGTGCCACAAACACTGTACCTCCACTTT
TRBJ2-2,NA,13,TRBV4-2,NA,CVSSQDDTGELFF,TGTGTCAGCAGCCAAGATGACACCGGGGAGCTGTTTTTT
TRBJ2-1,NA,14,TRBV7-9,NA,CASSLGSQGLVHFF,TGTGCCAGCAGTTTAGGTAGCCAGGGGCTTGTGCACTTCTTC
TRBJ2-1,NA,15,TRBV11-2,NA,CTSSRGVAMSNEQFF,TGTACCAGCAGCCGGGGAGTAGCTATGAGCAATGAGCAGTTCTTC
TRBJ2-7,TRBD2,15,TRBV5-4,NA,CASSLTTSGPYEQYF,TGTGCCAGTAGCTTGACTACTAGCGGACCCTACGAGCAATACTTC
TRBJ2-2,TRBD1,15,TRBV24-1,NA,CDTSEPGQVTGELFF,TGTGACACCAGTGAACCGGGACAGGTCACCGGGGAGCTGTTTTTT
TRBJ2-7,TRBD1,14,TRBV11-1,many,CASSHRDSSYGQYF,TGTGCCAGCAGCCACCGGGACAGCTCCTACGGGCAGTACTTC
TRBJ2-7,NA,14,TRBV6-2/TRBV6-3,few,CTSNMAGNRREQYF,TGTACCAGCAATATGGCGGGAAATAGGCGCGAGCAGTACTTC
TRBJ2-3,NA,10,TRBV6-2/TRBV6-3,NA,CASYSDTQYF,TGTGCCAGTTACTCAGATACGCAGTATTTT
TRBJ2-7,NA,16,TRBV4-1,NA,CASNQDLYGGLSEQYF,TGCGCCAGCAACCAAGATTTGTACGGGGGCTTGAGCGAGCAGTACTTC
TRBJ2-3,NA,14,TRBV7-9,NA,CARSEGVGTDTQYF,TGTGCCAGGAGCGAGGGAGTGGGTACAGATACACAGTATTTT